This entry lists 4 T cell receptor beta chains sequenced from one sample in a study of T cell changes during pregnancy in multiple sclerosis. Produced via immunoSEQ multiplex PCR; TCRdb's table is partial and in-frame only. The data show approximately 99,000 clones, about nine tenths seen once. The source was peripheral blood, collected in the second trimester of pregnancy. These TCRs come from a female donor in good health, enrolled as a control in a pregnancy study.

V is TRBV6-5 and J is TRBJ1-5; 8 nucleotides match TRBD1. CDR1 and CDR2 from the germline V gene are MNHEY and SVGAGI. The J segment lost 4 bases and the V segment lost 6 bases, leaving 8 bases of the junction unmatched. CDR3 length: 15 amino acids. The CDR3 is CASSSDRASNQPQHF. The DNA for the CDR3 is TGTGCCAGCAGCTCGGACAGGGCGAGTAATCAGCCCCAGCATTTT.

This chain uses TRBV7-9 with TRBJ1-3; D remains unclear. The CDR3 extends over 15 amino acids. CDR1 SEHNR and CDR2 FQNEAQ come from the germline V gene (reference sequence). Trimming removed 5 bases at V and 4 bases at J, with 15 bases between. The chain's CDR3 is CASSVETRRGNTIYF. CDR3 DNA: TGTGCCAGCAGCGTTGAGACTCGAAGGGGAAACACCATATATTTT. The full variable domain, rest sourced from reference TRBV7-9 and TRBJ1-3, is DTGVSQNPRHKITKRGQNVTFRCDPISEHNRLYWYRQTLGQGPEFLTYFQNEAQLEKSRLLSDRFSAERPKGSFSTLEIQRTEQGDSAMYLCASSVETRRGNTIYFGEGSWLTVV.

The V call is TRBV4-1, the J call TRBJ1-5, with 7 bases that match TRBD1. Losses at the gene ends were 3 bases for V and 4 bases for J; bases not matched to a gene: 9. The CDR3 is made up of 16 amino acids. The germline gives CDR1 MGHRA, CDR2 YSYEKL. In nucleotides, the CDR3 is TGCGCCAGCAGCCAGGGGGACAGACGGTTGAATCAGCCCCAGCATTTT. Translation: CASSQGDRRLNQPQHF.

This chain joins TRBV9 and TRBJ2-7; 8 bases are a match to TRBD1. The CDR3 runs 16 residues. Germline lookup yields CDR1 SGDLS and CDR2 YYNGEE. Unmatched junction bases numbered 11, after V lost 0 bases and J lost 6 bases. The CDR3: CASSVGIGQGVSEQYF. Here the CDR3 DNA reads TGTGCCAGCAGCGTAGGGATCGGACAGGGTGTAAGCGAGCAGTACTTC.